The following is a T cell receptor beta chain sequence with its context. Its antigen remains undetermined. No much larger clone exists at a distance of one base, and base qualities are not known. The germline V gene supplies CDR1 MNHEY and CDR2 SVGAGI. Measured from the cysteine to the phenylalanine, the CDR3 is 14 residues long. The kept DNA is CDR3 alone, 42 bases in frame from the first base. Trimming at the junction amounts to 5 bases on V and 12 bases on J, and the germline ends lie 19 bases apart. TCRbeta CDR3 regions were amplified from genomic DNA using the immunoSEQ Assay, a bias-controlled multiplex PCR. The study's own analysis went as follows. The number of nucleated cells in each sample was estimated by amplification of reference gene primers within the assay. To quantify the absolute abundance of each unique TCRbeta CDR3 rearrangement, sequence reads were collapsed and filtered. For each sample, productive Simpson clonality was calculated as the square root of Simpson's diversity index over productive rearrangements. TCRdb re-hosts the immuneACCESS table, in-frame sequences only. Its copies lack some clones; in the studies checked, an unresolved V gene accounts for under half of them, and the cause for the rest is not known. The D gene and trimming were derived from the DNA, and the V and J assignments and clone size from that table. The sample profile shows approximately 120,000 clones; 85% of them were found once. 25% to 30% of the sample rests with the top ten.

These data are taken from a study of blood T cell repertoires in COVID-19 (dated by TCRdb to 2019 to 2021). About the study as a whole: Samples covering the acute and convalescent phases of COVID-19 were provided by collaborators in the United States, Italy and Spain. The material from the prospective study consisted of cDNA or gDNA derived from T cells, B-cell-depleted T cells, or PBMCs. Subjects who had been exposed to COVID-19, were actively infected with it, or had recovered from it provided the deeply sampled blood TCRbeta repertoires that made up the dataset. The repertoires were released in a freely available public database meant as a resource for research on the immune response to SARS-CoV-2. The samples were drawn from the first 160 participants of the ongoing ImmuneRACE study and from some 1,300 subjects provided by 6 global collaborators. The sample metadata nearly always contained a de-identified subject ID, COVID-19 status, age in years and sex. Where HLA class I and class II types were available, the types were taken from metadata supplied by the sample provider, not from assay-based typing. General conclusions and limits of the study: How much clinical and demographic metadata was included differed by source and by participant, and the metadata was provided uncurated.

Whole blood was collected in K2EDTA tubes by collaborating institutions according to the institutions' own protocols. Collaborator samples were shipped for TCRbeta analysis as frozen whole blood, isolated PBMCs, or DNA extracted from either sample type. The chain uses TRBV6-5 and TRBJ1-4; perhaps TRBD1 is the D gene, with 6 bases matching. Sequencing used peripheral blood. The TCR sequence derives from an elderly woman with acute or convalescent COVID-19. Read as DNA, the sequence is TGTGCCAGCAGTCAACAGGGAACTACGGTGGAACTGTTTTTT. Its product reads: CASSQQGTTVELFF.